This T cell receptor beta chain came from a study of beta chain features in type 1 diabetes. Losses at the gene ends were 3 bases for V and 2 bases for J; bases not matched to a gene: 9. The CDR3 runs to 16 residues. Germline V gives CDR1 KGHSH, CDR2 LQKENI. The sequenced template was cDNA made from the entire isolated RNA. Here immunoSEQ multiplex PCR was the method, and the copy in TCRdb shows in-frame clones only, minus some. This sample has around 250,000 clones, with about 15% found just once. This clone was seen only a few times. Its antigen is as yet unknown. Sorted cells reached over 95% purity in every population. Whole-study results and caveats: Type 1 diabetes patients showed fewer insertions and more deletions at VDJ junctions. The question of HLA type influencing TCRB rearrangement was one that remained unresolved here. Among patients, naive, central memory and Treg TCRB repertoires appeared more similar than among healthy donors. TCRB CDR3 length was moderately but significantly reduced in all four CD4+ subsets of Type 1 diabetes patients.

This clonotype originated in a man under 40 with type 1 diabetes. V gene TRBV18 combines with J gene TRBJ2-7, with 8 bases aligning to TRBD2. The source material was naive CD4+ T cells from blood. The chain's CDR3 is CASSPTGGVSPYEQYF. The CDR3 DNA is TGTGCCAGCTCACCCACCGGGGGGGTATCACCCTACGAGCAGTACTTC.